This TCR beta chain was sequenced in a study of cytomegalovirus exposure and HLA in healthy donors. Study as a whole: The roughly 120 validation repertoires matched the 666 first-cohort repertoires in platform, a later analysis reported. Notes on the study in general: A classifier reportedly called cytomegalovirus status with high sensitivity and specificity. According to a later analysis, TCR clusters from the first cohort tended to co-occur in the 120 or so validation repertoires.

There are 15 residues in the CDR3. The V gene lost 5 bases and the J gene lost 6 bases, with 21 bases spanning the gap. Germline V gives CDR1 SGHRS, CDR2 YFSETQ. Clones were sequenced by immunoSEQ multiplex PCR, and TCRdb holds only the in-frame ones, with some missing. In the table there are about 64,000 clones, roughly 94% of which are singletons. As for this clone: The antigen is undetermined.

The chain combines TRBV5-1 with TRBJ2-7, with a tentative D call TRBD2 (6 bases). The sequenced sample was PBMCs. This TCR was sampled from a woman aged 18-29 years in good health and CMV-seropositive. This chain's CDR3 is CASRERFLRDGEQYF. In DNA, the CDR3 is TGCGCCAGCAGAGAAAGGTTCTTGCGGGACGGCGAGCAGTACTTC.